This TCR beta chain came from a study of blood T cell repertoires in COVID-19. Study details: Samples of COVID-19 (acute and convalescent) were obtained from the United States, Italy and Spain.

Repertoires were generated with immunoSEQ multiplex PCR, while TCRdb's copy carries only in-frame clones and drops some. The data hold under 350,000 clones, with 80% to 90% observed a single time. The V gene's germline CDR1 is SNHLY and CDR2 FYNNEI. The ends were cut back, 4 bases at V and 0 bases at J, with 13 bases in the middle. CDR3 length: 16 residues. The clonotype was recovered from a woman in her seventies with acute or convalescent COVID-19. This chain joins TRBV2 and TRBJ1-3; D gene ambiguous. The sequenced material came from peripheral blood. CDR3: CASSVTVVYSGNTIYF. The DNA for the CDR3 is TGTGCCAGCAGTGTTACCGTAGTTTACTCTGGAAACACCATATATTTT.